Each of the 15 T cell receptor beta chains below was sequenced from the same sample in a study of cytomegalovirus exposure and HLA in healthy donors. In the PCR, 60 Vbeta and 13 Jbeta primers were used. The repertoire was sequenced with immunoSEQ multiplex PCR; TCRdb's copy has only in-frame clones and lacks some. The sample lists about 69,000 clones; less than 75% were seen once. The sequenced sample was PBMCs. These receptors all stem from a young woman in good health and CMV-seronegative.

This chain joins TRBV9 and TRBJ1-2; a possible D gene is TRBD1 (5 bases). The V gene's germline CDR1 is SGDLS and CDR2 YYNGEE. This CDR3 spans 14 amino acids. V was clipped by 0 bases and J by 3 bases, with 9 bases between them. CDR3 residues: CASSVGGYDYGYTF. CDR3 in DNA: TGTGCCAGCAGCGTAGGGGGCTACGACTATGGCTACACCTTC.

The chain has TRBV7-2 and TRBJ2-1, with D tentatively TRBD2 (5 bases). The CDR3 extends over 15 amino acids. V gave up 6 bases and J gave up 5 bases, with 17 bases separating them. Germline CDR1 SGHTA, CDR2 FQGNSA. CDR3 residues: CASRDGGGVHNEQFF. In DNA form, the CDR3 reads TGTGCCAGCAGGGACGGAGGTGGGGTGCACAATGAGCAGTTCTTC.

This clone appeared a few times. The rearrangement uses TRBV6-6 and TRBJ2-1; 9 bases fit TRBD2. This CDR3 has 15 residues. The V gene's germline CDR1 is MNHNY and CDR2 SVGAGI (reference sequence). V shed 5 bases, J shed 2 bases, and the junction held 4 bases outside the gene matches. The CDR3 spells CASSNIAGAYNEQFF. In DNA form, the CDR3 reads TGTGCCAGCAGTAACATAGCGGGGGCCTACAATGAGCAGTTCTTC.

The chain employs TRBV5-1 and TRBJ1-4; 7 bases align to TRBD1. Germline trimming cut 4 bases from V and 0 bases from J; bases unmatched to any gene: 6. Per germline, CDR1 SGHRS and CDR2 YFSETQ. CDR3 length: 16 residues. CDR3 in amino acids: CASSMDQGATNEKLFF. As DNA, the CDR3 is TGCGCCAGCAGCATGGACCAGGGGGCAACTAATGAAAAACTGTTTTTT.

This clone has a handful of counts. V usage is TRBV7-2 and J usage is TRBJ2-7; no reliable D call. CDR1 SGHTA and CDR2 FQGNSA come from the germline V gene. The CDR3 is 15 residues long. The V end was cut by 0 bases, the J end by 3 bases, with 12 bases between. In DNA, the CDR3 is TGTGCCAGCAGCTTAGCCCGGGTCAGATTCTACGAGCAGTACTTC. Translation: CASSLARVRFYEQYF. Filled out from reference TRBV7-2 and TRBJ2-7, the complete variable domain reads GAGVSQSPSNKVTEKGKDVELRCDPISGHTALYWYRQSLGQGLEFLIYFQGNSAPDKSGLPSDRFSAERTGGSVSTLTIQRTQQEDSAVYLCASSLARVRFYEQYFGPGTRLTVT.

The chain combines TRBV30 with TRBJ1-3; D may be TRBD1 (5 bases). Germline V gives CDR1 GTSNPN, CDR2 SVGIG (reference sequence). The germline V and J ends were trimmed by 4 bases and 3 bases, with 13 bases remaining between them. This CDR3 is 14 amino acids long. The CDR3: CAWTPQGYGNTIYF. The CDR3 bases are TGTGCCTGGACCCCGCAGGGTTATGGAAACACCATATATTTT.

This clone was counted between two and nine times. The gene calls are TRBV18 and TRBJ1-2, with TRBD1 as a possible D gene (5 bases). V was trimmed by 6 bases and J by 2 bases, leaving 10 bases between them. Germline CDR1 reads KGHSH; CDR2 reads LQKENI. CDR3 length equals 13 residues. CDR3 protein: CASSPGLNYGYTF. CDR3 DNA sequence: TGTGCCAGCTCGCCGGGACTGAACTATGGCTACACCTTC.

The rearrangement joins TRBV9 to TRBJ2-1; 11 nucleotides align to TRBD2. The V gene's germline CDR1 is SGDLS and CDR2 YYNGEE. J gave up 9 bases and V 4 bases, and 12 bases lay outside the gene matches. The CDR3 has 16 amino acids. CDR3 bases: TGTGCCAGCAGCCCGAAACTAGCGGGGGTAACGCGTGAGCAGTTCTTC. It is translated as CASSPKLAGVTREQFF.

The rearrangement links TRBV2 to TRBJ1-1, with D perhaps TRBD1 (6 bases). The CDR3 is 14 residues long. V lost 6 bases and J 0 bases, leaving 11 bases between the germline ends. Per the germline V gene, CDR1 is SNHLY and CDR2 is FYNNEI. The CDR3 loop reads CASRGDNLNTEAFF. The CDR3 coding sequence is TGTGCCAGCAGGGGGGACAATCTGAACACTGAAGCTTTCTTT. Looking up the rest from reference TRBV2 and TRBJ1-1 gives the full variable domain: EPEVTQTPSHQVTQMGQEVILRCVPISNHLYFYWYRQILGQKVEFLVSFYNNEISEKSEIFDDQFSVERPDGSNFTLKIRSTKLEDSAMYFCASRGDNLNTEAFFGQGTRLTVV.

The J gene is TRBJ1-2, the V gene TRBV18; unclear D gene. CDR3 length: 15 amino acids. Per germline, CDR1 KGHSH and CDR2 LQKENI. The germline V and J ends were trimmed by 5 bases and 3 bases, with 16 bases remaining between them. CDR3 region: CASSTRPTGDYGYTF. Here the CDR3 DNA reads TGTGCCAGCTCAACTCGACCAACCGGGGACTATGGCTACACCTTC.

This chain uses TRBV7-9 with TRBJ2-2; 7 bases are a match to TRBD2. With 2 bases clipped from V and 4 bases from J, the junction kept 4 bases outside the gene matches. Looked up from germline, CDR1 is SEHNR and CDR2 is FQNEAQ (reference sequence). The CDR3 is 15 residues long. CDR3 nucleotide sequence: TGTGCCAGCAGCTTAATGGGGGGGATCACCGGGGAGCTGTTTTTT. This codes for CASSLMGGITGELFF.

The V and J genes are TRBV30 and TRBJ2-7; D gene uncertain. Trimming stripped 4 bases from V and 3 bases from J, with 16 bases between. This CDR3 has 14 residues. Looked up from germline, CDR1 is GTSNPN and CDR2 is SVGIG (reference sequence). This CDR3 reads CAWNPQEVIYEQYF. The CDR3 DNA sequence: TGTGCCTGGAATCCGCAGGAAGTTATCTACGAGCAGTACTTC.

The chain has TRBV29-1 and TRBJ2-5, with 8 bases fitting TRBD1. V lost 6 bases and J lost 6; bases outside the gene matches: 15. The length of the CDR3 is 15 residues. Germline loops: CDR1 SQVTM, CDR2 ANQGSEA. In DNA, the CDR3 is TGCAGCGTGGGGGGTTGGACAGGGATCTTGAAGACCCAGTACTTC. It codes for CSVGGWTGILKTQYF.

The V and J genes are TRBV18 and TRBJ2-7; 11 nucleotides agree with TRBD2. Losses at the gene ends were 3 bases for V and 4 bases for J; bases not matched to a gene: 8. Germline V gene data show CDR1 as KGHSH and CDR2 as LQKENI. The CDR3 has 16 amino acids. The CDR3 protein is CASSPNLAGGIYEQYF. DNA of the CDR3: TGTGCCAGCTCACCCAACCTAGCGGGGGGAATATACGAGCAGTACTTC.

The chain uses TRBV29-1 and TRBJ1-1, with D possibly being TRBD1 (6 bases). This CDR3 comprises 12 residues. Germline CDR1 is SQVTM and CDR2 is ANQGSEA. Trimming shortened V by 5 bases and J by 10 bases, and 17 bases separated the two germline ends. The CDR3 DNA reads TGCAGCGTTTCGAAACAGGGTAACGCAGCTTTCTTT. This gives the protein CSVSKQGNAAFF. Combining the CDR3 with reference TRBV29-1 and TRBJ1-1 gives the whole variable domain SAVISQKPSRDICQRGTSLTIQCQVDSQVTMMFWYRQQPGQSLTLIATANQGSEATYESGFVIDKFPISRPNLTFSTLTVSNMSPEDSSIYLCSVSKQGNAAFFGQGTRLTVV.